Here is one TCR beta chain with its context. The germline V and J ends were trimmed by 3 bases and 11 bases, with 11 bases remaining between them. Germline lookup yields CDR1 MDHEN and CDR2 SYDVKM. This CDR3 comprises 12 residues. The data were obtained in a study of shared clonotypes between healthy human individuals. Only in-frame clones appear in the TCRdb table, and some are missing; sequencing was by immunoSEQ multiplex PCR. The sample holds roughly 500,000 clones, about 96% seen once. The V gene is TRBV28, the J gene TRBJ2-1; no clear D. The material sequenced was naive CD4+ T cells sorted from blood. Subset meaning: CD45RA+ positively selected. This clonotype originated in a woman in her twenties or thirties in good health. CDR3 in DNA: TGTGCCAGCAGTTTTCTCGACACCAAGCAGTTCTTC. Translating it yields CASSFLDTKQFF.